This paragraph covers one T cell receptor (beta chain) sequence. The target antigen is unknown. The sample is drawn from a study of shared clonotypes between healthy human individuals. Broader study findings: Sorted-subset sequencing, rarefaction showed, was incomplete despite large depth. Estimated richness values were generally larger in naive subsets than in memory subsets. Generation of non-shared clonotypes was less probable than generation of clonotypes shared by all four donors.

Each of the donors was a healthy adult who was HIV-negative and had not had a recent acute infection or vaccination. Assay used: immunoSEQ multiplex PCR; TCRdb lists only in-frame clones, some missing. The sample lists approximately 740,000 clones; around 67% were seen once. The TCR originated in a woman aged 30 to 39 in good health. The sample was memory CD4+ T cells sorted from blood. Subset reported: CD45RA-negative fraction.

The CDR3 loop reads CASSAAGAGNTIYF. The DNA of the CDR3 is TGTGCCAGCAGCGCGGCAGGGGCTGGAAACACCATATATTTT. This sequence joins TRBV7-2 and TRBJ1-3; D is perhaps TRBD1 (6 bases). The CDR3 spans 14 residues. Trimming cost V 5 bases and J 2 bases, with 10 bases left between them. CDR1 is SGHTA, CDR2 FQGNSA, per germline.